These 19 T cell receptor beta chains were sequenced from one sample in a study of cytotoxic CD8 clonotypes in ibrutinib-treated CLL. Data came from immunoSEQ multiplex PCR; TCRdb stores just in-frame clones and leaves some out. Among approximately 91,000 clones listed, about 85% were seen once. Material: PBMCs, obtained after 12 months of ibrutinib treatment. The source is a human donor with chronic lymphocytic leukemia.

The chain has TRBV6-5 and TRBJ1-2, with D tentatively TRBD1 (5 bases). With 2 bases removed from V and 1 base from J, the gap between germline ends came to 11 bases. The CDR3 has 15 residues. CDR1 is MNHEY and CDR2 is SVGAGI in the germline V gene. CDR3: CASSYRDRINYGYTF. CDR3 nucleotide sequence: TGTGCCAGCAGTTACCGGGACCGAATTAACTATGGCTACACCTTC.

This clone has ten or more counts. The chain employs TRBV5-8 and TRBJ1-3; D unclear. Trimming took 2 bases from V and 0 from J, leaving 9 bases between them. This CDR3 has 15 amino acids. Germline CDR1 is SGHTS and CDR2 is YDEGEE. CDR3 residues: CASSFPGFSGNTIYF. CDR3 bases: TGTGCCAGCAGCTTTCCTGGGTTCTCTGGAAACACCATATATTTT. The full variable domain, in which reference TRBV5-8 and TRBJ1-3 provide the parts outside the CDR3, is EAGVTQSPTHLIKTRGQQATLRCSPISGHTSVYWYQQALGLGLQFLLWYDEGEERNRGNFPPRFSGRQFPNYSSELNVNALELEDSALYLCASSFPGFSGNTIYFGEGSWLTVV.

This clone was seen only once. The chain recombines TRBV7-9 with TRBJ2-3; TRBD1 might be the D (5 bases). The germline CDR1 and CDR2 sequences are SEHNR and FQNEAQ (reference sequence). This CDR3 region has 13 residues. V was pared by 5 bases and J by 1 base, with 7 bases between. CDR3 sequence (DNA): TGTGCCAGCAGCGCGACAGGCACAGATACGCAGTATTTT. Translated: CASSATGTDTQYF.

This clone has only one observation. V usage is TRBV19 and J usage is TRBJ2-1, with 11 bases fitting TRBD1. CDR3 length: 15 residues. With 7 bases clipped from V and 6 bases from J, the junction kept 8 bases outside the gene matches. CDR1 LNHDA and CDR2 SQIVND come from the germline V gene (reference sequence). The DNA for the CDR3 is TGTGCCAGTAACTTCCCGGGACAGGGGGTCAATGAGCAGTTCTTC. As protein: CASNFPGQGVNEQFF. The full variable domain, completed using reference TRBV19 and TRBJ2-1, is DGGITQSPKYLFRKEGQNVTLSCEQNLNHDAMYWYRQDPGQGLRLIYYSQIVNDFQKGDIAEGYSVSREKKESFPLTVTSAQKNPTAFYLCASNFPGQGVNEQFFGPGTRLTVL.

This clone turned up a few times. V usage is TRBV2 and J usage is TRBJ2-3; 10 bases are a match to TRBD2. CDR3 size: 15 residues. Per the germline V gene, CDR1 is SNHLY and CDR2 is FYNNEI. With V trimmed by 4 bases and J by 4 bases, 5 bases remained unmatched. CDR3 nucleotide sequence: TGTGCCAGCAGTGGGGGACTAGCGAGGGCAGATACGCAGTATTTT. It is translated as CASSGGLARADTQYF. Looking up the rest from reference TRBV2 and TRBJ2-3 gives the full variable domain: EPEVTQTPSHQVTQMGQEVILRCVPISNHLYFYWYRQILGQKVEFLVSFYNNEISEKSEIFDDQFSVERPDGSNFTLKIRSTKLEDSAMYFCASSGGLARADTQYFGPGTRLTVL.

A single count supports this clone. The rearrangement links TRBV10-1 to TRBJ1-1; a possible D gene is TRBD1 (6 bases). V was trimmed by 10 bases and J by 4 bases, leaving 22 bases between them. Germline CDR1 and CDR2: WNHNN and SYGVQD (reference sequence). CDR3 length: 15 residues. The CDR3 DNA reads TGCGCCACCCCCCCCCAGGGGCCCCAGGGCACTGAAGCTTTCTTT. This gives the protein CATPPQGPQGTEAFF.

V gene TRBV5-1 combines with J gene TRBJ2-2; 7 bases align to TRBD1. The ends lost 6 bases at V and 0 bases at J; junction bases unmatched: 8. CDR3 length: 16 residues. CDR1 is SGHRS, CDR2 YFSETQ, per germline. The CDR3 loop is CASTRWQGANTGELFF. Here the CDR3 DNA reads TGCGCCAGCACCAGGTGGCAGGGGGCGAACACCGGGGAGCTGTTTTTT.

The CDR3 DNA reads TGTGCCAGCAGCCAAGATGGAGGGCGGGGCCTGCGCTATGGCTACACCTTC. Protein sequence: CASSQDGGRGLRYGYTF. The rearrangement links TRBV4-2 to TRBJ1-2, with D perhaps TRBD1 (5 bases). This CDR3 has 17 residues. Germline V gene lookup returns CDR1 LGHNA and CDR2 YNFKEQ. V was shortened by 0 bases and J by 4 bases, with 18 bases between the two germline ends.

The CDR3 DNA is TGTGCCAGCAGCTTGGGGACAGCTCAAGAGACCCAGTACTTC. Translation gives CASSLGTAQETQYF. The rearrangement joins TRBV5-4 to TRBJ2-5, with D possibly being TRBD1 (6 bases). The CDR3 has 14 amino acids. The V end was cut by 0 bases, the J end by 2 bases, with 8 bases between. The V gene's germline CDR1 is SGHNT and CDR2 YYREEE (reference sequence).

This clone was observed a handful of times. The V and J genes are TRBV18 and TRBJ2-1; D is perhaps TRBD1 (6 bases). V gave up 5 bases and J gave up 5 bases, with 16 bases separating them. The CDR3 totals 15 residues. CDR1 is KGHSH, CDR2 LQKENI, per germline. CDR3 in amino acids: CASSYSRDTDNEQFF. The CDR3 DNA reads as TGTGCCAGCTCATACTCCCGGGACACAGACAATGAGCAGTTCTTC. Full variable domain (remainder filled in from reference TRBV18 and TRBJ2-1): NAGVMQNPRHLVRRRGQEARLRCSPMKGHSHVYWYRQLPEEGLKFMVYLQKENIIDESGMPKERFSAEFPKEGPSILRIQQVVRGDSAAYFCASSYSRDTDNEQFFGPGTRLTVL.

This clone was observed a single time. V usage is TRBV7-3 and J usage is TRBJ2-2; 8 bases match TRBD2. The CDR3 has 14 amino acids. The germline V gene has CDR1 SGHTA and CDR2 FQGTGA. J gave up 3 bases and V 5 bases, and 2 bases lay outside the gene matches. The CDR3 nucleotides are TGTGCCAGCAGCACCGGGGGGGACACCGGGGAGCTGTTTTTT. Translation: CASSTGGDTGELFF.

This clone was observed a few times. The chain combines TRBV5-1 with TRBJ2-2, with 10 nucleotides matching TRBD2. V gave up 1 base and J gave up 4 bases; unmatched junction bases: 4. The CDR3 sequence is 16 residues long. CDR1 is SGHRS, CDR2 YFSETQ, per germline. The CDR3 nucleotides read TGCGCCAGCAGCTTGCGAGCGGGGGGGTCCACCGGGGAGCTGTTTTTT. The encoded protein is CASSLRAGGSTGELFF.

The CDR3 coding sequence is TGTGCCAGCCCCGACCGGGCGGGGGGGCAGGGCGGGGAGCTGTTTTTT. This sequence encodes CASPDRAGGQGGELFF. This chain links TRBV27 with TRBJ2-2, with 9 bases that match TRBD2. J was trimmed by 7 bases and V by 8 bases; bases with no gene match: 14. The CDR3 is made up of 16 amino acids. Germline values: CDR1 MNHEY, CDR2 SMNVEV (reference sequence).

The genes are TRBV6-5 and TRBJ2-7, with 7 nucleotides matching TRBD2. After removal of 0 bases from V and 0 bases from J, the junction contained 5 bases not matched to a gene. Germline CDR1 is MNHEY and CDR2 is SVGAGI. The CDR3 runs 16 residues. The CDR3 spells CASSYSGLAASYEQYF. The CDR3, as DNA: TGTGCCAGCAGTTACTCTGGGCTAGCGGCCTCCTACGAGCAGTACTTC.

This clone was recorded a few times. The chain couples TRBV25-1 to TRBJ1-2; D is unresolved. Germline V gene lookup returns CDR1 MGHDK and CDR2 SYGVNS. The ends were cut back, 7 bases at V and 8 bases at J, with 11 bases in the middle. The CDR3 is 11 amino acids. CDR3 loop: CASTAGWGYTF. The CDR3, as DNA: TGTGCCAGCACCGCGGGCTGGGGCTACACCTTC.

V is TRBV5-6 and J is TRBJ1-1; D perhaps matches TRBD1 (6 bases). Germline CDR1 and CDR2: SGHDT and YYEEEE. This CDR3 comprises 16 residues. The ends were cut back, 2 bases at V and 2 bases at J, with 16 bases in the middle. CDR3 amino acids: CASSFEQGRGNTEAFF. In nucleotides, the CDR3 is TGTGCCAGCAGCTTTGAACAGGGAAGGGGTAACACTGAAGCTTTCTTT.

The chain combines TRBV19 with TRBJ2-1; D gene uncertain. The CDR3 has 12 residues. Germline V gene data show CDR1 as LNHDA and CDR2 as SQIVND (reference sequence). Trimming took off 5 bases at V and 7 bases at J, with 9 bases between the two ends. Here the CDR3 reads CASSWAGNEQFF. The CDR3 DNA reads TGTGCCAGTAGTTGGGCCGGAAATGAGCAGTTCTTC.

This chain connects TRBV14 to TRBJ2-3; unclear D gene. V lost 4 bases and J lost 6, with 11 bases in between. This CDR3 has 13 amino acids. Per the germline V gene, CDR1 is SGHDN and CDR2 is FVKESK. CDR3 nucleotide sequence: TGTGCCAGCAGCCGCCTACCCGGCGATACGCAGTATTTT. Translating it yields CASSRLPGDTQYF.

The rearrangement joins TRBV7-3 to TRBJ2-3, with 8 bases identical to TRBD2. The CDR3 loop spans 16 amino acids. V was clipped by 5 bases and J by 4 bases; unmatched bases: 11. CDR1 is SGHTA and CDR2 is FQGTGA in the germline V gene. CDR3 DNA sequence: TGTGCCAGCAGCCATATCCGGGCGGGGGGCCCAGATACGCAGTATTTT. This codes for CASSHIRAGGPDTQYF.